These 23 T cell receptor beta chains came from one sample sequenced in a study of beta chain features in type 1 diabetes. Expressed TCRB transcripts were sequenced, since all the RNA that had been isolated was reverse transcribed. Profiled with immunoSEQ multiplex PCR; TCRdb holds only in-frame clones, not every one. Among under 150,000 clones listed, 17% were seen once. The antigens of these receptors remain unknown. Whole-study results and caveats: All four CD4+ subsets from Type 1 diabetes patients carried moderately but significantly shorter TCRB CDR3s.

Source material: central memory CD4+ T cells from blood. Source of these receptors: a man between 18 and 29 years old with type 1 diabetes.

The gene calls are TRBV4-1 and TRBJ2-2, with 12 bases fitting TRBD2. The CDR3 runs 18 residues. Germline V CDR1 and CDR2: MGHRA, YSYEKL. The V and J ends lost 4 bases and 4 bases, in that order; junction bases with no gene match: 10. CDR3 in DNA: TGCGCCAGCAGCCCAGATCTACTAGCGGGAGGTTTCACCGGGGAGCTGTTTTTT. It encodes CASSPDLLAGGFTGELFF.

The sample holds a few counts of this clone. V and J are TRBV4-2 and TRBJ2-1; 7 bases align to TRBD1. The CDR3 length is 14 residues. The germline V gene has CDR1 LGHNA and CDR2 YNFKEQ. Trimming cost V 4 bases and J 5 bases; bases outside gene matches: 5. The CDR3 region is CASSLRDRDNEQFF. CDR3 nucleotide sequence: TGTGCCAGCAGCCTCCGGGACAGAGACAATGAGCAGTTCTTC.

This clone has more than one count but fewer than ten. This sequence joins TRBV6-5 and TRBJ2-2; 7 nucleotides align to TRBD1. Trimming cost V 6 bases and J 5 bases; bases outside gene matches: 9. The CDR3 runs to 15 residues. CDR1 MNHEY and CDR2 SVGAGI come from the germline V gene. CDR3 in DNA: TGTGCCAGCAGCCAGAGACAGGGTCGGACCGGGGAGCTGTTTTTT. It yields the protein CASSQRQGRTGELFF.

This chain's CDR3 is CAWGGGTEAFF. The CDR3 region has the DNA TGTGCCTGGGGCGGGGGCACTGAAGCTTTCTTT. This chain uses TRBV30 with TRBJ1-1; tentatively, D is TRBD1 (5 bases). V was clipped by 5 bases and J by 4 bases, with 8 bases between them. Germline V lookup: CDR1 GTSNPN, CDR2 SVGIG (reference sequence). This CDR3 has 11 amino acids.

This clone was seen ten or more times. The genes are TRBV7-2 and TRBJ1-1, with 10 bases lining up with TRBD1. The germline gives CDR1 SGHTA, CDR2 FQGNSA. This CDR3 comprises 15 residues. Unmatched junction bases numbered 7, after V lost 5 bases and J lost 4 bases. The CDR3, as DNA: TGTGCCAGCAGCGTTACCCGGGACAGGGGCACTGAAGCTTTCTTT. Encoded protein: CASSVTRDRGTEAFF. Supplemented by reference TRBV7-2 and TRBJ1-1, the full variable domain reads GAGVSQSPSNKVTEKGKDVELRCDPISGHTALYWYRQSLGQGLEFLIYFQGNSAPDKSGLPSDRFSAERTGGSVSTLTIQRTQQEDSAVYLCASSVTRDRGTEAFFGQGTRLTVV.

The chain employs TRBV6-6 and TRBJ2-3; D gene ambiguous. Germline loops: CDR1 MNHNY, CDR2 SVGAGI (reference sequence). The V end lost 5 bases, the J end lost 5 bases, and 8 bases lay between the germline ends. The CDR3 totals 12 residues. The CDR3 is CASSQSGDTQYF. CDR3 nucleotide sequence: TGTGCCAGCAGTCAGAGTGGAGATACGCAGTATTTT.

In its sample, this clone was seen many times. The J gene is TRBJ2-3, the V gene TRBV7-9; D is perhaps TRBD1 (5 bases). Trimming shortened V by 3 bases and J by 1 base, and 11 bases separated the two germline ends. CDR3 size: 15 residues. Germline CDR1 and CDR2: SEHNR and FQNEAQ (reference sequence). CDR3 residues: CASSFYLGRTDTQYF. In nucleotides, the CDR3 is TGTGCCAGCAGCTTCTATTTGGGGCGCACAGATACGCAGTATTTT. The variable domain in full, completed from reference TRBV7-9 and TRBJ2-3, reads DTGVSQNPRHKITKRGQNVTFRCDPISEHNRLYWYRQTLGQGPEFLTYFQNEAQLEKSRLLSDRFSAERPKGSFSTLEIQRTEQGDSAMYLCASSFYLGRTDTQYFGPGTRLTVL.

This chain uses TRBV11-1 with TRBJ2-2, with a possible D match to TRBD1 (6 bases). V dropped 4 bases and J dropped 4 bases, with 13 bases sitting between them. In germline, CDR1 is SGHAT, CDR2 FQDESV (reference sequence). The CDR3 spans 15 residues. CDR3 region: CASSSPLQGTGELFF. In DNA, the CDR3 is TGTGCCAGCAGCTCGCCTTTACAGGGCACCGGGGAGCTGTTTTTT.

This clone was picked up a small number of times. Here the CDR3 reads CSAWGQGGNEQFF. The CDR3 DNA follows: TGCAGCGCCTGGGGACAGGGTGGGAATGAGCAGTTCTTC. This chain links TRBV29-1 with TRBJ2-1; 9 bases are a match to TRBD1. The CDR3 is made up of 13 amino acids. V lost 7 bases to trimming and J lost 7 bases; unmatched junction nucleotides: 8. Germline V CDR1 and CDR2: SQVTM, ANQGSEA.

The chain links TRBV6-5 to TRBJ2-3, with no clear D. Germline assignment: CDR1 MNHEY and CDR2 SVGAGI. CDR3 size: 15 residues. V gave up 2 bases and J gave up 0 bases, with 9 bases separating them. The CDR3 DNA follows: TGTGCCAGCAGTTACCGCATGGGGAGCACAGATACGCAGTATTTT. Amino acids: CASSYRMGSTDTQYF.

This clone was seen only a few times. This sequence joins TRBV29-1 and TRBJ1-5; unclear D gene. Germline CDR1 is SQVTM and CDR2 is ANQGSEA. V was cut by 5 bases and J by 7 bases, with 15 bases left in between. The CDR3 contains 13 residues. The CDR3 DNA sequence: TGCAGCGTTTCCGTCGGGTTGGGACAGCCCCAGCATTTT. As protein: CSVSVGLGQPQHF.

The chain links TRBV2 to TRBJ1-1; D ambiguous. The length of the CDR3 is 11 residues. Germline V CDR1 and CDR2: SNHLY, FYNNEI. V was trimmed by 8 bases and J by 1 base, leaving 5 bases between them. Here the CDR3 reads CASAANTEAFF. The CDR3, as DNA: TGTGCCAGCGCAGCGAACACTGAAGCTTTCTTT.

This clone turned up a few times. The chain links TRBV6-5 to TRBJ2-7; maybe TRBD1 (6 bases). V lost 3 bases and J 1 base, leaving 10 bases between the germline ends. CDR3 length: 14 residues. Germline assignment: CDR1 MNHEY and CDR2 SVGAGI. CDR3 sequence: CASSYGDRSYEQYF. The CDR3 coding sequence is TGTGCCAGCAGTTATGGTGACAGGTCCTACGAGCAGTACTTC.

There are a few counts of this clone. J is TRBJ2-7 and V is TRBV7-2, with TRBD2 identical over 11 bases. Germline V gene data show CDR1 as SGHTA and CDR2 as FQGNSA. V was pared by 1 base and J by 5 bases, with 4 bases of the junction left unmatched. This CDR3 is built from 15 residues. CDR3 amino acids: CASSLVVGLADEQYF. The CDR3 DNA is TGTGCCAGCAGCTTAGTGGTGGGACTAGCGGACGAGCAGTACTTC.

This clone showed up many times. This sequence joins TRBV6-5 and TRBJ2-2, with 7 nucleotides matching TRBD1. The CDR3 is made up of 15 amino acids. V shed 3 bases and J 7 bases; nucleotides not matched to a gene: 8. CDR1 and CDR2 from the germline V gene are MNHEY and SVGAGI. The CDR3 DNA follows: TGTGCCAGCAGTTATGGAGACAGGGTTGGCGGGGAGCTGTTTTTT. It specifies CASSYGDRVGGELFF.

The V and J genes are TRBV6-1 and TRBJ2-1; 15 bases fit TRBD2. Germline assignment: CDR1 MNHNS and CDR2 SASEGT. V dropped 1 base and J dropped 8; count of bases not matched to a gene: 9. The CDR3 covers 18 residues. CDR3 nucleotides: TGTGCCAGCAGTGAAGACGGACTAGCGGGAGGGTGGCTTTATGAGCAGTTCTTC. The encoded protein is CASSEDGLAGGWLYEQFF.

The chain carries TRBV14 and TRBJ2-1, with a possible D match to TRBD2 (6 bases). V lost 1 base and J lost 3, with 10 bases in between. CDR1 is SGHDN and CDR2 is FVKESK in the germline V gene. This CDR3 is 15 amino acids long. The CDR3 region has the DNA TGTGCCAGCAGCCAAGGTAGCGGCAACTACAATGAGCAGTTCTTC. The encoded protein is CASSQGSGNYNEQFF.

This clone was counted a few times. The rearrangement joins TRBV27 to TRBJ2-7; TRBD2 matches at 15 bases. Germline loops: CDR1 MNHEY, CDR2 SMNVEV (reference sequence). The CDR3 spans 15 residues. V was clipped by 6 bases and J by 5 bases; unmatched bases: 5. The CDR3, as DNA: TGTGCCAGCAGCCAAGGACTAGCGGGAGGGGACGAGCAGTACTTC. Its translation is CASSQGLAGGDEQYF.

The table lists this clone with a few counts. V usage is TRBV2 and J usage is TRBJ2-3; 7 bases agree with TRBD1. Germline CDR1 and CDR2: SNHLY and FYNNEI. The junction had 5 bases not matched to a gene; V was cut back by 7 bases and J by 4 bases. CDR3 length equals 13 residues. The CDR3, as DNA: TGTGCCAGCAACGACAGGGCGGCAGATACGCAGTATTTT. It yields the protein CASNDRAADTQYF.

The CDR3 DNA follows: TGTGCCAGCAGCCCCAGTGGGACCGGGGCCAACGTCCTGACTTTC. Translated, it gives CASSPSGTGANVLTF. The J gene is TRBJ2-6, the V gene TRBV5-4; the D gene could be TRBD1 or TRBD2 (5 bases each). Germline V lookup: CDR1 SGHNT, CDR2 YYREEE (reference sequence). The CDR3 spans 15 residues. V lost 4 bases and J lost 4, with 12 bases in between.

This clone was recorded many times. The rearrangement links TRBV19 to TRBJ1-5; unclear D gene. CDR3 length equals 13 residues. CDR1 LNHDA and CDR2 SQIVND come from the germline V gene (reference sequence). V shed 3 bases and J shed 7 bases, with 10 bases lying between them. Written as DNA, the CDR3 is TGTGCCAGTAGTATGGAGTTTCAACAGCCCCAGCATTTT. Its translation is CASSMEFQQPQHF.

This chain connects TRBV19 to TRBJ2-5; D might be TRBD2 (6 bases). Germline V CDR1 and CDR2: LNHDA, SQIVND (reference sequence). The V end lost 5 bases, the J end lost 0 bases, and 13 bases lay between the germline ends. This CDR3 has 15 amino acids. The CDR3 region has the DNA TGTGCCAGTAGTGGCCGGGGGACTTACCAAGAGACCCAGTACTTC. Residues: CASSGRGTYQETQYF.

The rearrangement joins TRBV4-2 to TRBJ2-1; D is uncertain. CDR3 length: 15 residues. The V end was cut by 0 bases, the J end by 10 bases, with 16 bases between. Per the germline V gene, CDR1 is LGHNA and CDR2 is YNFKEQ. CDR3 sequence reads: CASSQDQDPGREQFF. As DNA, the CDR3 is TGTGCCAGCAGCCAAGACCAGGACCCCGGAAGGGAGCAGTTCTTC.